This is a list of T cell receptor beta chains from one sample in a study of cytomegalovirus exposure and HLA in healthy donors. The data were produced by immunoSEQ multiplex PCR, yet TCRdb's version contains in-frame clones alone and is incomplete. In the table there are 99,000 or so clones, around 86% of which are singletons. Material for sequencing was PBMCs. The receptors stem from a woman between 18 and 30 years old in good health and CMV-seropositive. CDR3s leave out the opening cysteine and the closing phenylalanine or tryptophan. The size entry is marked missing in some rows and otherwise reads once, few, many or a size class.

ASSRTGSEQY,TRBV5-5,.,TRBJ2-7
ASSPGQVDQPQH,TRBV18,.,TRBJ1-5
ASSWGEGQPQH,TRBV27,.,TRBJ1-5
ASSLGPSSYEQY,TRBV7-9,.,TRBJ2-7
SVDGRDSNQPQH,TRBV29-1,.,TRBJ1-5
ASRDTGGNQPQH,TRBV6-6,.,TRBJ1-5
ASSVGGKYEQY,TRBV9,.,TRBJ2-7
ASSFVTSLETQY,TRBV27,.,TRBJ2-5
ASSLVAGHGNTIY,TRBV5-1,.,TRBJ1-3
ASSPPMASGYSYNEQF,TRBV18,.,TRBJ2-1
ASSFGGGGTDTQY,TRBV5-1,.,TRBJ2-3
SANPGNEQF,TRBV20-1,.,TRBJ2-1
ASSSKPLSDSPLH,TRBV6-5,.,TRBJ1-6
ASGSRGSSYNSPLH,TRBV28,.,TRBJ1-6
ASSQDRGANHLMKGKLF,TRBV4-1,.,TRBJ1-4
ASVAGGVGEQF,TRBV4-1,few,TRBJ2-1
ASRRTGTHEKLF,TRBV27,.,TRBJ1-4
SVVGTGRSSYEQY,TRBV29-1,.,TRBJ2-7
ASSLAGMVRGAEAF,TRBV5-1,.,TRBJ1-1
ASSLLRGGYNEQF,TRBV7-9,.,TRBJ2-1
ASSRGQLKTGEQY,TRBV27,.,TRBJ2-7
ASSGGASGDSNSYEQY,TRBV9,.,TRBJ2-7
ASNGGLKEKLF,TRBV19,.,TRBJ1-4
ASSSLFRDRDFSEQY,TRBV19,.,TRBJ2-7
ASSLSLAGGLDTQY,TRBV27,once,TRBJ2-3
ASSPSGTGSQETQY,TRBV18,once,TRBJ2-5
AWSGTQSSYEQY,TRBV30,.,TRBJ2-7
ATRPPGHLNYGYT,TRBV19,.,TRBJ1-2
ASSPGQSEAF,TRBV6-6,few,TRBJ1-1
ASSQEVPGSGYGYT,TRBV4-1,.,TRBJ1-2
ASSYSGNGNQPQH,TRBV6-5,.,TRBJ1-5
ASSVTGGQETQY,TRBV5-1,.,TRBJ2-5
ASSRYRGDYEQY,TRBV5-1,.,TRBJ2-7
ASNIGQGPYEQY,TRBV19,.,TRBJ2-7
ASSLTGIYGYT,TRBV28,.,TRBJ1-2
ASTLGGRRYEKLF,TRBV28,.,TRBJ1-4
SAVQETQY,TRBV20-1,once,TRBJ2-5
ASTWDKSYEQY,TRBV2,.,TRBJ2-7
ASGHLEQY,TRBV27,.,TRBJ2-7
SASAGTSGSRNTQY,TRBV29-1,.,TRBJ2-3
ASSLGGRSWDTQY,TRBV5-1,.,TRBJ2-3
ASMDRGGQPQH,TRBV6-1,many,TRBJ1-5
ASRGLTATFYEQY,TRBV27,.,TRBJ2-7
ASNYPGQGRDQPQH,TRBV19,.,TRBJ1-5
ASSALAGTGYEQY,TRBV5-1,.,TRBJ2-7
ASSSHLDSSNQPQH,TRBV27,.,TRBJ1-5
ASSFGSGVPVAGGPDEQF,TRBV7-8,.,TRBJ2-1
ASSQDDRGGYEQY,TRBV4-1,.,TRBJ2-7